These 30 T cell receptor beta chains share one sample of origin, sequenced in a study of monozygotic twins with inflammatory bowel disease. TCRdb re-analyzed the 5' RACE reads; it lists each CDR3 protein once, without DNA. The sample includes some 150,000 distinct CDR3 sequences. Sequenced material: blood. These receptors originate from a human donor with ulcerative colitis or Crohn's disease, or a healthy co-twin of an affected twin (not recorded which).

The rearrangement joins TRBV5-1 to TRBJ2-7. Germline lookup yields CDR1 SGHRS and CDR2 YFSETQ. The CDR3 runs 12 residues. CDR3: CASSWSGFEQYF.

The rearrangement joins TRBV18 to TRBJ2-3; no DNA is available, so the TRBD2 call from TCRdb remains unchecked. The CDR3 runs 14 residues. The V gene's germline CDR1 is KGHSH and CDR2 LQKENI. The CDR3 is CASSRPPSTDTQYF.

The J gene is TRBJ2-7, the V gene TRBV10-3; the TCRdb call, TRBD1, lacks DNA for checking. CDR3 size: 14 residues. CDR1 is ENHRY and CDR2 is SYGVKD in the germline V gene. The CDR3 sequence: CAISEGTGMYEQYF.

V is TRBV12-3 or TRBV12-4 and J is TRBJ1-5. The CDR3 totals 15 residues. CDR3 sequence reads: CASSFEAGNNQPQHF.

The gene calls are TRBV20-1 and TRBJ1-1. Germline V CDR1 and CDR2: DFQATT, SNEGSKA (reference sequence). This CDR3 contains 17 residues. CDR3 region: CSARSALNLHPGTEAFF.

The chain has TRBV27 and TRBJ2-7; TCRdb's D call, TRBD1, is unchecked because there is no DNA. CDR1 MNHEY and CDR2 SMNVEV come from the germline V gene (reference sequence). This CDR3 region has 14 residues. The CDR3: CASRLHRGSSEQYF.

The chain couples TRBV29-1 to TRBJ2-7; with no DNA, the TCRdb D assignment of TRBD1 cannot be verified. The germline V gene encodes CDR1 SQVTM and CDR2 ANQGSEA. The CDR3 totals 11 residues. CDR3 amino acids: CSVPEGGEQYF.

This chain joins TRBV12-3 or TRBV12-4 and TRBJ1-1; with no DNA, the TCRdb D assignment of TRBD1 cannot be verified. CDR3 length: 14 residues. The CDR3 is CASTPDTLNGEAFF.

V and J are TRBV5-1 and TRBJ1-2; there is no DNA to check the TCRdb D call of TRBD1. Germline V gives CDR1 SGHRS, CDR2 YFSETQ. The CDR3 loop spans 14 amino acids. CDR3 loop: CASGAEGGTGGYTF.

The chain links TRBV30 to TRBJ1-1. This CDR3 contains 12 residues. CDR1 is GTSNPN and CDR2 is SVGIG in the germline V gene (reference sequence). The CDR3 spells CAWKKGNTEAFF.

The chain couples TRBV5-1 to TRBJ2-5; the D call from TCRdb, TRBD1, cannot be confirmed without DNA. Germline V lookup: CDR1 SGHRS, CDR2 YFSETQ. This CDR3 spans 18 amino acids. Here the CDR3 reads CASSFLLPGQGGQETQYF.

The rearrangement joins TRBV7-2 to TRBJ1-1; the D call from TCRdb, TRBD1, cannot be confirmed without DNA. CDR1 and CDR2 (germline): SGHTA, FQGNSA. This CDR3 has 14 amino acids. The CDR3 region is CASSLETGPTEAFF.

This chain connects TRBV12-3 or TRBV12-4 to TRBJ1-4; TCRdb's D call, TRBD1, is unchecked because there is no DNA. The CDR3 extends over 16 amino acids. The CDR3 sequence: CASSLAARGTNEKLFF.

The chain uses TRBV20-1 and TRBJ2-3. There are 13 residues in the CDR3. The germline gives CDR1 DFQATT, CDR2 SNEGSKA (reference sequence). The CDR3 protein is CSARSPNPDTQYF.

V and J are TRBV7-9 and TRBJ1-1; the D call from TCRdb, TRBD1, cannot be confirmed without DNA. This CDR3 has 15 amino acids. CDR1 and CDR2 from the germline V gene are SEHNR and FQNEAQ (reference sequence). CDR3 protein: CASSPRTGENTEAFF. Together with reference TRBV7-9 and TRBJ1-1, the CDR3 gives the full variable domain: DTGVSQNPRHKITKRGQNVTFRCDPISEHNRLYWYRQTLGQGPEFLTYFQNEAQLEKSRLLSDRFSAERPKGSFSTLEIQRTEQGDSAMYLCASSPRTGENTEAFFGQGTRLTVV.

CDR3 sequence: CASSYTGEGNTIYF. The chain links TRBV3-1 to TRBJ1-3; without DNA, the TCRdb call of TRBD1 cannot be checked. The CDR3 is 14 residues long. Per the germline V gene, CDR1 is LGHDT and CDR2 is YNNKEL (reference sequence).

The CDR3 protein is CACHGVGAGGYTF. The chain uses TRBV30 and TRBJ1-2; without DNA, the TCRdb call of TRBD1 cannot be checked. This CDR3 comprises 13 residues. Per germline, CDR1 GTSNPN and CDR2 SVGIG (reference sequence).

J is TRBJ2-7 and V is TRBV20-1; TCRdb gives TRBD1 as the D gene, but with no DNA this cannot be confirmed. The CDR3 contains 13 residues. Germline CDR1 is DFQATT and CDR2 is SNEGSKA (reference sequence). The CDR3 loop is CSALTGTGFEQYF.

The genes are TRBV20-1 and TRBJ2-7; TCRdb calls TRBD1, which cannot be checked without DNA. In germline, CDR1 is DFQATT, CDR2 SNEGSKA (reference sequence). CDR3 length equals 14 residues. CDR3 residues: CSARDGGGGYEQYF.

The gene calls are TRBV6-2 or TRBV6-3 and TRBJ1-6. The germline V gene encodes CDR1 MNHEY and CDR2 SVGEGT. There are 13 residues in the CDR3. CDR3 sequence: CASSYRQNSPLHF.

V is TRBV5-6 and J is TRBJ2-1; checking the TCRdb D call of TRBD1 is not possible without DNA. Germline V gene sequence: CDR1 SGHDT, CDR2 YYEEEE. CDR3 length: 15 residues. CDR3 protein: CASSSSGAAYNEQFF.

The rearrangement uses TRBV20-1 and TRBJ1-4; TCRdb outputs TRBD1, but without DNA this stays unchecked. This CDR3 spans 15 amino acids. Germline CDR1 reads DFQATT; CDR2 reads SNEGSKA (reference sequence). The CDR3 spells CSARVSGQGARKLFF.

The J gene is TRBJ2-3, the V gene TRBV12-3 or TRBV12-4; TCRdb's assignment of TRBD2 cannot be checked, as there is no DNA. This CDR3 has 15 residues. The CDR3 here is CASSFRTSGTDTQYF.

CDR3 loop: CASSPWAGGERYGYTF. The chain joins TRBV3-1 to TRBJ1-2; TCRdb names TRBD1, which stays unverified in the absence of DNA. Germline CDR1 LGHDT, CDR2 YNNKEL (reference sequence). The CDR3 is made up of 16 amino acids.

The chain joins TRBV6-1 to TRBJ2-1; the D call from TCRdb, TRBD2, cannot be confirmed without DNA. CDR3 length: 21 amino acids. Germline CDR1 reads MNHNS; CDR2 reads SASEGT. This CDR3 reads CASSGLSTSGGHTSSYNEQFF.

The genes are TRBV20-1 and TRBJ2-1; TCRdb's D call, TRBD2, is unchecked because there is no DNA. Looked up from germline, CDR1 is DFQATT and CDR2 is SNEGSKA (reference sequence). This CDR3 is 14 amino acids long. The CDR3 sequence is CSAHASGRAMEQFF.

The chain couples TRBV6-2 or TRBV6-3 to TRBJ1-2; TCRdb names TRBD1, which stays unverified in the absence of DNA. The CDR3 loop spans 16 amino acids. Germline V CDR1 and CDR2: MNHEY, SVGEGT. This CDR3 reads CASSYLGGTPNYGYTF.

The chain recombines TRBV5-1 with TRBJ1-1; as DNA is missing, the TRBD1 call by TCRdb cannot be tested. The CDR3 has 13 residues. Germline V gives CDR1 SGHRS, CDR2 YFSETQ. The CDR3 spells CASSSPGLGEAFF.

This chain connects TRBV29-1 to TRBJ2-6; TCRdb's D call of TRBD2 is untestable without DNA. CDR3 size: 18 residues. Germline CDR1 and CDR2: SQVTM and ANQGSEA. CDR3 region: CSVAGAEGEPSGANVLTF.

The rearrangement joins TRBV6-1 to TRBJ1-1; absent DNA, TCRdb's TRBD1 call cannot be checked. The CDR3 covers 14 residues. CDR1 MNHNS and CDR2 SASEGT come from the germline V gene. CDR3 sequence: CASSGQGRSTEAFF.